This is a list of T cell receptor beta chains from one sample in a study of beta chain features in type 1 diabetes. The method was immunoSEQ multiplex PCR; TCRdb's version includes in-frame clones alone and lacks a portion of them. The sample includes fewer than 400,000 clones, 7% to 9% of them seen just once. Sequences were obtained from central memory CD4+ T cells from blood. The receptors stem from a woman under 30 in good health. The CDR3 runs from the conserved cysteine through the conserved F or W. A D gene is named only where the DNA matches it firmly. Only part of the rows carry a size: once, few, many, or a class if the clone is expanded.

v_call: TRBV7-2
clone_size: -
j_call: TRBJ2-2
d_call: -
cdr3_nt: TGTGCCAGCAGCGCCGGCTCAGGGCCCACCGGGGAGCTGTTTTTT
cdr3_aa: CASSAGSGPTGELFF

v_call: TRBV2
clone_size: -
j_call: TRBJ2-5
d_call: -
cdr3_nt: TGTGCCACTCAAGCTGAGGAGACCCAGTACTTC
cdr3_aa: CATQAEETQYF

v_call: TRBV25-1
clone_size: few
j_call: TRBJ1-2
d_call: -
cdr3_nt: TGTGCCAGCAGTGAATTGGGGTCCATCAGGGGCTACACCTTC
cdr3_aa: CASSELGSIRGYTF

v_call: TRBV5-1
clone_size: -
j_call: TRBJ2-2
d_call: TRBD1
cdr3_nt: TGCGCCAGCAGCTCCTATACGACAGGGGGCTCCGGGGAGCTGTTTTTT
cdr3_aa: CASSSYTTGGSGELFF

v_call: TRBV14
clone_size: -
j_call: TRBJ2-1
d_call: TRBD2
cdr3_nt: TGTGCCAGCAGCCAAGATGTGACTAGCGTTTACAATGAGCAGTTCTTC
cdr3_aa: CASSQDVTSVYNEQFF

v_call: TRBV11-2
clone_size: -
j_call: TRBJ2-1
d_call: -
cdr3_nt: TGTGCCAGCAGCTTAACCTTCTCCTCCTACAATGAGCAGTTCTTC
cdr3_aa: CASSLTFSSYNEQFF

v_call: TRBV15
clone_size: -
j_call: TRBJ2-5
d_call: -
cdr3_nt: TGTGCCACCAGCAGAAGAACGGGCATCCAAGAGACCCAGTACTTC
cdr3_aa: CATSRRTGIQETQYF

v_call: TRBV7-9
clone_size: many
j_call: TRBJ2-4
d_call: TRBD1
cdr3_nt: TGTGCCAGCAGCTTAGCGGCGGGACAGGGACGCTTTGGCATTCAGTACTTC
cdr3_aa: CASSLAAGQGRFGIQYF

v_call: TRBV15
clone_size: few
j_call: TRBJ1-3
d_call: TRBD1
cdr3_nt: TGTGCCACCAGCAGGGGTTATAGACAGGGTTCTGGAAACACCATATATTTT
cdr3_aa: CATSRGYRQGSGNTIYF

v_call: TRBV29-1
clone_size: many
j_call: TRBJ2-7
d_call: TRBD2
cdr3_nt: TGCAGCGTTGTTGGGAAAGGGAGGGGCTACGAGCAGTACTTC
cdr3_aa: CSVVGKGRGYEQYF

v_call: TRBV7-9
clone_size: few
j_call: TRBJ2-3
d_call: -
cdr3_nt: TGTGCCACGAGGAGAAGCGGATATACGCAGTATTTT
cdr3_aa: CATRRSGYTQYF

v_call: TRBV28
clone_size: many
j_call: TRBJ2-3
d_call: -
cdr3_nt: TGTGCCAGCAGCAGCGGACGCCTGAGCACAGATACGCAGTATTTT
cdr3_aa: CASSSGRLSTDTQYF

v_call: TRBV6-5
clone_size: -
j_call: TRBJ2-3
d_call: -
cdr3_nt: TGTGCCAGCAGCCTCCGACTAGCAGATACGCAGTATTTT
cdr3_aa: CASSLRLADTQYF

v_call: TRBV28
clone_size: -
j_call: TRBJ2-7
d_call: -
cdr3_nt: TGTGCCAGCAGTTTAAAGAGCGAGCAGTACTTC
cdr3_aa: CASSLKSEQYF

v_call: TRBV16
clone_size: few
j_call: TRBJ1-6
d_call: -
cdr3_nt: TGTGCCAGCAGCCAAACTCCAGGGTCATCTTCACCCCTCCACTTT
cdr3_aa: CASSQTPGSSSPLHF

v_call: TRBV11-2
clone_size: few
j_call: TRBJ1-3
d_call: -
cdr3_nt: TGTGCCAGCAGCTTACACCAGGCCTCTGGAAACACCATATATTTT
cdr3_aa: CASSLHQASGNTIYF

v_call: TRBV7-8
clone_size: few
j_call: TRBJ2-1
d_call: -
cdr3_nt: TGTGCCAGCAGCGTACGGGACCCCACCTACAATGAGCAGTTCTTC
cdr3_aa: CASSVRDPTYNEQFF

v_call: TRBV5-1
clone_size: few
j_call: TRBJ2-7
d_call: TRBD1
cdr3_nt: TGCGCCAGCAGCACCGCCGGGACAGGGTACTACGAGCAGTACTTC
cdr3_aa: CASSTAGTGYYEQYF

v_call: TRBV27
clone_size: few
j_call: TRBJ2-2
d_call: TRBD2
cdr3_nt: TGTGCCAGCAGAGAGCTCGGGAGCGGGAGCGGGGAGCTGTTTTTT
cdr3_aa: CASRELGSGSGELFF

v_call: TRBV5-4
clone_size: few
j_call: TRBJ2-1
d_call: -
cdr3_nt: TGTGCCAGCAGCTTGGCCCAGTTGGGGTACAATGAGCAGTTCTTC
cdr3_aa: CASSLAQLGYNEQFF

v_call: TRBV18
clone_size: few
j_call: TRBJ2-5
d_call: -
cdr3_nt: TGTGCCAGCTCCCAAAACTGGGGCAGCCAAGAGACCCAGTACTTC
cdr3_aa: CASSQNWGSQETQYF

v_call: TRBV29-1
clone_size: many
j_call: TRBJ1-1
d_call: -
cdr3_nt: TGCAGCGTTGCGGAGAACCGCTTGGGAGCTTTCTTT
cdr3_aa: CSVAENRLGAFF

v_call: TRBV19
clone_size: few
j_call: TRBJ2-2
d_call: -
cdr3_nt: TGTGCCAGTAATATAGCGCCGAACACCGGGGAGCTGTTTTTT
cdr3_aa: CASNIAPNTGELFF

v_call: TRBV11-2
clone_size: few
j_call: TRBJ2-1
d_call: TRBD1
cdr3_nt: TGTGCCAGCACGCGACAGGGGAAATACAATGAGCAGTTCTTC
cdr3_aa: CASTRQGKYNEQFF

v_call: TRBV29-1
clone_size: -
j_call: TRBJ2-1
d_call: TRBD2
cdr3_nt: TGCAGCGTTGACCGGGGGCGGGAGGGCCACTACAATGAGCAGTTCTTC
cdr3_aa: CSVDRGREGHYNEQFF

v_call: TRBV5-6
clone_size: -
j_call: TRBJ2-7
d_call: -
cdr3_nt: TGTGCCAGCAGCTTGGCTGGGAGGGGGTCTCAGTACTTC
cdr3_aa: CASSLAGRGSQYF

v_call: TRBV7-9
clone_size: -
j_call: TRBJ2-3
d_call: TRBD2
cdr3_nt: TGTGCCAGCAGCTCCCCTAGCGGGAGTGAGGGCACAGATACGCAGTATTTT
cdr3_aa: CASSSPSGSEGTDTQYF

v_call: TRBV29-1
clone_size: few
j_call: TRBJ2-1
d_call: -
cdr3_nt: TGCAGCGTTGTATTGGTACTGGAGCAGTTCTTC
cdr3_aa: CSVVLVLEQFF

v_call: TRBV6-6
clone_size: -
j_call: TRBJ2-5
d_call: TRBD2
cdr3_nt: TGTGCCAGCAGTTACGGACTAGCGAAAGAGACCCAGTACTTC
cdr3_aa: CASSYGLAKETQYF

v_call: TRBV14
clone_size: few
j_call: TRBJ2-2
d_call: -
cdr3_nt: TGTGCCAGCAGCCAAGACCACTCCAGGGAAGGGAAGCTGTTTTTT
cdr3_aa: CASSQDHSREGKLFF

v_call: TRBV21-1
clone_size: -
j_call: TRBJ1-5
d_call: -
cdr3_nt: TGTGCCAGCAGCAAACAGGGCGTCGGTCAGCCCCAGCATTTT
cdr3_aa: CASSKQGVGQPQHF

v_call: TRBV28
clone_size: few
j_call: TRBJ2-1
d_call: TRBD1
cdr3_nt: TGTGCCAGCAGTTTACGGACAGGGCGTGAGCAGTTCTTC
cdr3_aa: CASSLRTGREQFF

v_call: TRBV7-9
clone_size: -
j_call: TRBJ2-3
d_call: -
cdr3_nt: TGTGCCAGCACCCCGGGTCCGAGAACTACGCAGTATTTT
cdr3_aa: CASTPGPRTTQYF

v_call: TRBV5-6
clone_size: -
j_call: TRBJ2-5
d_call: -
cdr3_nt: TGTGCCAGCTTCTCCACCGGGACTTCCCAAGAGACCCAGTACTTC
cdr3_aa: CASFSTGTSQETQYF

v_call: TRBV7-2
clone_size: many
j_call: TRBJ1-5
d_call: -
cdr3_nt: TGTGCCAGCAGTTTGCAGGAGAATCAGCCCCAGCATTTT
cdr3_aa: CASSLQENQPQHF

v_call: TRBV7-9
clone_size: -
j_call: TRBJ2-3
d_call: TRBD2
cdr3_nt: TGTGCCAGCAGCTCCCATAGCGGGAGGGCCTCTGATACGCAGTATTTT
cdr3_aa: CASSSHSGRASDTQYF

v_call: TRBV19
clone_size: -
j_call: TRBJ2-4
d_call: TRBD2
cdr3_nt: TGTGCCAGTAGTCCAGCGGGAGTAGCCAAAAACATTCAGTACTTC
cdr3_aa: CASSPAGVAKNIQYF

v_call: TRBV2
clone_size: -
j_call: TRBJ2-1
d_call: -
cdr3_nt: TGTGCCAGCGCGGGTCCGGCGGGTAATGAGCAGTTCTTC
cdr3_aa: CASAGPAGNEQFF

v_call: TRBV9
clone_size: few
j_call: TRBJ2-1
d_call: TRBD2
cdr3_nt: TGTGCCAGCAGCGCCACACCGGGACTAGCGGGAGGGAGGACCTACAATGAGCAGTTCTTC
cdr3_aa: CASSATPGLAGGRTYNEQFF

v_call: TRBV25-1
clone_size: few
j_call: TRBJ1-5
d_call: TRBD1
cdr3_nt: TGTGCCAGCAGACAGGGGAGGTGTAGGGACGGCAATCAGCCCCAGCATTTT
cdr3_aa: CASRQGRCRDGNQPQHF

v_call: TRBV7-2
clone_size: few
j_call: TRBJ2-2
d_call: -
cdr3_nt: TGTGCCAGCAGCTTAGGTCTAGGGAACACCGGGGAGCTGTTTTTT
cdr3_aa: CASSLGLGNTGELFF

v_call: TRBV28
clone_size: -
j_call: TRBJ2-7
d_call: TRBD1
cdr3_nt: TGTGCCAGCAGTTCTACCGGGACAGGGGAGGGCTACGAGCAGTACTTC
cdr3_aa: CASSSTGTGEGYEQYF

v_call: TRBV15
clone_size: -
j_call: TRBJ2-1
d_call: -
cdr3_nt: TGTGCCACCAGCAGAGATCTTAAGCAGTTCTTC
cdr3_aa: CATSRDLKQFF

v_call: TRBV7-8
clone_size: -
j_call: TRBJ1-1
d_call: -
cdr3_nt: TGTGCCAGCCGACAGAGGAACACTGAAGCTTTCTTT
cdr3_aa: CASRQRNTEAFF

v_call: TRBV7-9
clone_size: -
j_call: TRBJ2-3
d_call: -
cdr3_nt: TGTGCCAGCAGCTTAGGGCAGGGGCCGGCAGATACGCAGTATTTT
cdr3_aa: CASSLGQGPADTQYF

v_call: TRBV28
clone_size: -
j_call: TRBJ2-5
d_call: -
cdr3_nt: TGTGCCAGCAACCTCCGCGGGGGCCTAAGGGGGACCCAGTACTTC
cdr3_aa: CASNLRGGLRGTQYF

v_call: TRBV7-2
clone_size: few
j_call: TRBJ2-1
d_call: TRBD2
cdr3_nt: TGTGCCAGCAGTGGGGGAGGACTAGCGGGAGTTACGTATGAGCAGTTCTTC
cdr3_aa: CASSGGGLAGVTYEQFF

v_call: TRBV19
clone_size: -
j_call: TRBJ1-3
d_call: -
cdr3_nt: TGTGCCAGTAGCCAAAATTACAGGAGCTCTGGAAACACCATATATTTT
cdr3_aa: CASSQNYRSSGNTIYF

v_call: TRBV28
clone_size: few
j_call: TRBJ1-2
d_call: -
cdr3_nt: TGTGCCAGCAGGCCAGGGTTTTCCGTCGTGATCTATGGCTACACCTTC
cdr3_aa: CASRPGFSVVIYGYTF

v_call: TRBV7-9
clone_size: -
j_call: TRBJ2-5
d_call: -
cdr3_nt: TGTGCCAGCAGCTTTGAGGCAGGAAGAGAGACCCAGTACTTC
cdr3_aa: CASSFEAGRETQYF

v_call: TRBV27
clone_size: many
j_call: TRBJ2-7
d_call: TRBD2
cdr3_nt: TGTGCCAGCAGTGGACTAGTGAAACCCTACGAGCAGTACTTC
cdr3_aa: CASSGLVKPYEQYF

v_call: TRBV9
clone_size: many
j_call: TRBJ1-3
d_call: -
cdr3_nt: TGTGCCAGCAGCGAACAAACAGGGAAAGCCATATATTTT
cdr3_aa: CASSEQTGKAIYF

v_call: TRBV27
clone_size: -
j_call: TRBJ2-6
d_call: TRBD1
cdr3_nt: TGTGCCAGCAGGAAAGACCGACAGGGTTCGTACTCTGGGGCCAACGTCCTGACTTTC
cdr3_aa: CASRKDRQGSYSGANVLTF